Below are 27 T cell receptor beta chains sequenced from a single sample in a study of cytomegalovirus exposure and HLA in healthy donors. A multiplex PCR was run with 60 Vbeta primers and 13 Jbeta primers. Using immunoSEQ multiplex PCR, the repertoire was profiled, and TCRdb retains in-frame clones only, with some absent. The table shows about 110,000 clones, with approximately 82% occurring only once. Sequenced input: PBMCs. The receptor set was obtained from a man aged 30-40 years in good health and CMV-seropositive.

The rearrangement joins TRBV6-1 to TRBJ1-2; possibly TRBD1 for D (6 bases). CDR3 length: 15 amino acids. V was cut by 9 bases and J by 3 bases, with 20 bases left in between. The V gene's germline CDR1 is MNHNS and CDR2 SASEGT. In DNA, the CDR3 is TGTGCCAGTGAATACAGGGACCTTCGATACTATGGCTACACCTTC. Amino acids: CASEYRDLRYYGYTF.

The V gene is TRBV5-1, the J gene TRBJ2-3; 7 bases agree with TRBD1. Germline-derived CDR1 and CDR2 are SGHRS and YFSETQ. The CDR3 totals 14 residues. The ends lost 0 bases at V and 8 bases at J; junction bases unmatched: 6. The CDR3 spells CASSLGQGHVTQYF. Written as DNA, the CDR3 is TGCGCCAGCAGCTTGGGACAGGGCCATGTTACGCAGTATTTT.

This clone was recorded once. The gene calls are TRBV5-8 and TRBJ1-3; 7 bases line up with TRBD1. Germline trimming cut 5 bases from V and 3 bases from J; bases unmatched to any gene: 8. Germline CDR1 and CDR2: SGHTS and YDEGEE. CDR3 length equals 15 residues. CDR3 DNA sequence: TGTGCCAGCAGGCTCATAGGGGGCGTTGGAAACACCATATATTTT. Encoded protein: CASRLIGGVGNTIYF.

This clone was seen just once. The chain couples TRBV11-3 to TRBJ2-5; a weak D match, TRBD1 (5 bases). The germline V gene has CDR1 SGHNT and CDR2 YENEEA. This CDR3 spans 17 amino acids. V was shortened by 1 base and J by 4 bases, with 19 bases between the two germline ends. CDR3 sequence: CASSLGQGAGMSETQYF. In DNA, the CDR3 is TGTGCCAGCAGCTTAGGCCAAGGGGCAGGGATGTCAGAGACCCAGTACTTC.

This chain uses TRBV11-2 with TRBJ1-1; D is undetermined. The CDR3 totals 12 residues. V gave up 5 bases and J gave up 4 bases, with 8 bases separating them. Germline V gene data show CDR1 as SGHAT and CDR2 as FQNNGV. The CDR3 protein is CASSNPGTEAFF. The CDR3 DNA sequence: TGTGCCAGCAGCAACCCAGGCACTGAAGCTTTCTTT.

The gene calls are TRBV28 and TRBJ1-5; no definite D call. Trimming stripped 6 bases from V and 6 bases from J, with 9 bases between. This CDR3 comprises 12 residues. The V gene's germline CDR1 is MDHEN and CDR2 SYDVKM. The CDR3: CASRVAGQPQHF. In DNA form, the CDR3 reads TGTGCCAGCAGGGTTGCCGGTCAGCCCCAGCATTTT.

The CDR3 DNA reads as TGTGCCATCAGTGAGTCGAGGGAGATGTCGCCCCAGCATTTT. It translates to CAISESREMSPQHF. This sequence joins TRBV10-3 and TRBJ1-5; D is unclear. Looked up from germline, CDR1 is ENHRY and CDR2 is SYGVKD. V was pared by 0 bases and J by 9 bases, with 12 bases between. The CDR3 has 14 amino acids.

This chain joins TRBV7-3 and TRBJ2-7; 9 nucleotides line up with TRBD2. The CDR3 extends over 18 amino acids. Trimming removed 2 bases from V and 3 bases from J; junction bases left unmatched: 14. Germline assignment: CDR1 SGHTA and CDR2 FQGTGA. CDR3 amino acids: CASSLFGGQSGGNYEQYF. CDR3 nucleotides: TGTGCCAGCAGCTTATTTGGGGGGCAGAGCGGGGGGAACTACGAGCAGTACTTC.

This chain links TRBV2 with TRBJ2-7; TRBD1 might be the D (7 bases). Germline V lookup: CDR1 SNHLY, CDR2 FYNNEI. The CDR3 loop spans 15 amino acids. Trimming took 4 bases from V and 1 from J, leaving 14 bases between them. As DNA, the CDR3 is TGTGCCAGCAGTGTCCAAGCAGGGGGGTCCTACGAGCAGTACTTC. Its translation: CASSVQAGGSYEQYF.

The chain has TRBV7-6 and TRBJ1-1, with 7 bases aligning to TRBD1. Germline V lookup: CDR1 SGHVS, CDR2 FNYEAQ. The CDR3 has 13 residues. V was pared by 4 bases and J by 3 bases, with 2 bases of the junction left unmatched. The CDR3 bases are TGTGCCAGCAGCTATACAGGGGACACTGAAGCTTTCTTT. Its translation: CASSYTGDTEAFF.

This clone was detected only once. The chain has TRBV5-6 and TRBJ2-1; a possible D gene is TRBD2 (6 bases). Germline CDR1 and CDR2: SGHDT and YYEEEE. With 2 bases removed from V and 0 bases from J, the gap between germline ends came to 12 bases. The CDR3 totals 16 residues. Here the CDR3 reads CASSFGGVVSYNEQFF. Written as DNA, the CDR3 is TGTGCCAGCAGCTTTGGAGGGGTGGTCTCCTACAATGAGCAGTTCTTC. Combining the CDR3 with reference TRBV5-6 and TRBJ2-1 gives the whole variable domain DAGVTQSPTHLIKTRGQQVTLRCSPKSGHDTVSWYQQALGQGPQFIFQYYEEEERQRGNFPDRFSGHQFPNYSSELNVNALLLGDSALYLCASSFGGVVSYNEQFFGPGTRLTVL.

The V call is TRBV5-1, the J call TRBJ2-7, with 10 positions matching TRBD1. Trimming cost V 2 bases and J 5 bases; bases outside gene matches: 4. This CDR3 is built from 14 residues. Germline CDR1 and CDR2: SGHRS and YFSETQ. As DNA, the CDR3 is TGCGCCAGCAGCTTCGGGACAGGGGATCACGAGCAGTACTTC. Translated: CASSFGTGDHEQYF.

This chain joins TRBV6-1 and TRBJ1-1; D might be TRBD1 (5 bases). The CDR3 has 13 residues. Per the germline V gene, CDR1 is MNHNS and CDR2 is SASEGT. With 1 base removed from V and 4 bases from J, the gap between germline ends came to 7 bases. This CDR3 is CASSEVRGTEAFF. CDR3 nucleotides: TGTGCCAGCAGTGAAGTAAGGGGCACTGAAGCTTTCTTT.

The J gene is TRBJ1-2, the V gene TRBV10-2; the match to TRBD1 covers 7 bases. The CDR3 has 16 amino acids. Germline CDR1 is WSHSY and CDR2 is SAAADI. V lost 5 bases, J lost 6 bases, and 15 bases stayed unmatched. CDR3 nucleotide sequence: TGCGCCAGCAGTTATTCGGGACAGCTCCTTACTGATGGCTACACCTTC. Translated, it gives CASSYSGQLLTDGYTF.

The V gene is TRBV18, the J gene TRBJ1-1, with 7 bases aligning to TRBD1. The CDR3 runs 12 residues. In germline, CDR1 is KGHSH, CDR2 LQKENI. J gave up 6 bases and V 6 bases, and 4 bases lay outside the gene matches. The CDR3 DNA reads TGTGCCAGCTCTCATACAGGGGCTGAAGCTTTCTTT. Residues: CASSHTGAEAFF.

This clone was seen a handful of times. The chain recombines TRBV4-1 with TRBJ2-3, with D possibly TRBD1 on 6 matching bases. CDR3 size: 17 residues. From germline, CDR1 is MGHRA and CDR2 YSYEKL. V was pared by 0 bases and J by 4 bases, with 17 bases between. The CDR3 coding sequence is TGCGCCAGCAGCCAAGAGCTAAACAGGGAGAAATCAGATACGCAGTATTTT. The encoded protein is CASSQELNREKSDTQYF.

The V gene is TRBV27, the J gene TRBJ2-5; D not certain. Deletions cut 5 bases from V and 8 bases from J, with 18 bases between. The CDR3 has 14 amino acids. From germline, CDR1 is MNHEY and CDR2 SMNVEV (reference sequence). In DNA, the CDR3 is TGTGCCAGCAGTAGCCCCGGGTCCACCATCACCCAGTACTTC. Encoded protein: CASSSPGSTITQYF.

The chain has TRBV19 and TRBJ2-7; 9 positions agree with TRBD1. This CDR3 spans 16 amino acids. Germline assignment: CDR1 LNHDA and CDR2 SQIVND (reference sequence). V was clipped by 3 bases and J by 6 bases; unmatched bases: 12. CDR3 nucleotide sequence: TGTGCCAGTAGTATGGACCTAGGACAGGGGTTCTCCGAGCAGTACGTC. Translating gives CASSMDLGQGFSEQYV.

V is TRBV28 and J is TRBJ2-7; 7 bases are shared with TRBD1. This CDR3 has 14 amino acids. With 1 base clipped from V and 3 bases from J, the junction kept 3 bases outside the gene matches. Per the germline V gene, CDR1 is MDHEN and CDR2 is SYDVKM. CDR3 protein: CASSLSGTDYEQYF. The CDR3 bases are TGTGCCAGCAGTTTATCCGGGACAGACTACGAGCAGTACTTC.

The chain employs TRBV5-5 and TRBJ1-2; D gene uncertain. In germline, CDR1 is SGHKS, CDR2 YYEKEE (reference sequence). With 4 bases removed from V and 5 bases from J, the gap between germline ends came to 18 bases. This CDR3 region has 15 residues. CDR3 sequence (DNA): TGTGCCAGCAGCCCATTCACCGCGCCACCATATGGCTACACCTTC. It specifies CASSPFTAPPYGYTF.

The chain recombines TRBV5-4 with TRBJ2-1, with 10 bases fitting TRBD2. Germline values: CDR1 SGHNT, CDR2 YYREEE (reference sequence). The CDR3 sequence is 16 residues long. With 4 bases clipped from V and 8 bases from J, the junction kept 12 bases outside the gene matches. The CDR3 loop reads CASSPKRAGGPDEQFF. CDR3 DNA sequence: TGTGCCAGCAGCCCCAAGAGAGCGGGAGGGCCTGATGAGCAGTTCTTC.

The V gene is TRBV10-2, the J gene TRBJ2-5, with D hard to call. The V gene lost 5 bases and the J gene lost 7 bases, with 14 bases spanning the gap. CDR1 and CDR2 (germline): WSHSY, SAAADI. The CDR3 totals 13 residues. The CDR3 DNA reads TGCGCCAGCAGTCCGGGTTCCGATGGGACCCAGTACTTC. Its translation: CASSPGSDGTQYF.

The rearrangement uses TRBV11-1 and TRBJ2-3, with 10 bases identical to TRBD2. V lost 2 bases, J lost 4 bases, and 12 bases stayed unmatched. Germline V gene lookup returns CDR1 SGHAT and CDR2 FQDESV (reference sequence). This CDR3 region has 18 residues. The CDR3 sequence: CASSLYLRLAGVPDTQYF. The CDR3 nucleotides are TGTGCCAGCAGCTTATATTTAAGGCTAGCGGGAGTTCCAGATACGCAGTATTTT.

J is TRBJ2-7 and V is TRBV11-2; 7 bases are a match to TRBD2. J was trimmed by 4 bases and V by 0 bases; bases with no gene match: 3. The CDR3 loop spans 14 amino acids. CDR1 is SGHAT, CDR2 FQNNGV, per germline. For the CDR3, the DNA is TGTGCCAGCAGCTTAGATTGGGAGGGGTACGAGCAGTACTTC. It specifies CASSLDWEGYEQYF.

This clone occurred a few times. V and J are TRBV10-3 and TRBJ2-7, with D possibly matching TRBD1 (6 bases). V lost 2 bases and J 4 bases, leaving 12 bases between the germline ends. The CDR3 length is 14 residues. Germline assignment: CDR1 ENHRY and CDR2 SYGVKD. CDR3 amino acids: CAISESQGKYEQYF. DNA of the CDR3: TGTGCCATCAGTGAGAGTCAGGGGAAGTACGAGCAGTACTTC.

The chain carries TRBV5-1 and TRBJ1-2, with 7 bases aligning to TRBD1. CDR3 length: 15 residues. Germline CDR1 and CDR2: SGHRS and YFSETQ. V was clipped by 2 bases and J by 3 bases; unmatched bases: 7. This CDR3 is CASSLGQELYYGYTF. DNA of the CDR3: TGCGCCAGCAGCTTAGGACAGGAGTTATACTATGGCTACACCTTC.

The J gene is TRBJ2-4, the V gene TRBV11-3, with D unclear. CDR1 SGHNT and CDR2 YENEEA come from the germline V gene. V was cut by 5 bases and J by 3 bases, with 11 bases left in between. The CDR3 spans 14 residues. CDR3 DNA sequence: TGTGCCAGCAGCCCGCGGTTGGTCAAAAACATTCAGTACTTC. This translates into CASSPRLVKNIQYF.